This entry features one T cell receptor beta chain sequence. This record comes from a study of blood T cell repertoires in COVID-19. In the study overall: T cells, B-cell-depleted T cells, or PBMCs provided the cDNA or gDNA that served as material.

This CDR3 region has 16 residues. Germline values: CDR1 SGHTA, CDR2 FQGNSA. V trimming: 5 bases; J trimming: 4 bases; junction bases outside the gene matches: 10. Libraries were prepared by immunoSEQ multiplex PCR; TCRdb keeps only in-frame clonotypes and omits some of them. The repertoire includes over 150,000 clones, roughly 80% of them detected once, and around 7.9% sits in the top ten. The receptor was derived from a man aged 50 or older who had recovered from COVID-19. This sequence joins TRBV7-2 and TRBJ2-4; 8 bases are a match to TRBD1. Sequencing was performed on PBMCs or T cells enriched from blood (not recorded which). CDR3 residues: CASSPNQGAQKNIQYF. For the CDR3, the DNA is TGTGCCAGCAGCCCGAATCAGGGGGCCCAGAAAAACATTCAGTACTTC.